These 19 T cell receptor beta chains share one sample of origin, sequenced in a study of cytomegalovirus exposure and HLA in healthy donors. The PCR made use of 60 Vbeta and 13 Jbeta primers. The table came from immunoSEQ multiplex PCR; TCRdb's copy has only in-frame clones and leaves some out. The table shows roughly 140,000 clones, with roughly three quarters occurring only once. Material: PBMCs. The receptors stem from a woman aged 25 to 45 in good health and CMV-seronegative.

V gene TRBV6-4 combines with J gene TRBJ1-1; 7 positions agree with TRBD1. With V trimmed by 10 bases and J by 7 bases, 6 bases remained unmatched. The V gene's germline CDR1 is MRHNA and CDR2 SNTAGT. This CDR3 is 11 amino acids long. The CDR3 DNA follows: TGTGCCACCCACTCAGGGGGTGAAGCTTTCTTT. It yields the protein CATHSGGEAFF.

The chain combines TRBV2 with TRBJ2-1; D might be TRBD2 (6 bases). Germline CDR1 and CDR2: SNHLY and FYNNEI. The CDR3 runs to 11 residues. V was trimmed by 8 bases and J by 5 bases, leaving 7 bases between them. The CDR3 DNA is TGTGCCAGCTCGGGGGACAATGAGCAGTTCTTC. It is translated as CASSGDNEQFF.

This chain uses TRBV28 with TRBJ2-3; 9 positions agree with TRBD1. Germline values: CDR1 MDHEN, CDR2 SYDVKM. Unmatched junction bases numbered 10, after V lost 4 bases and J lost 5 bases. The CDR3 is 16 amino acids. The CDR3 bases are TGTGCCAGCAGTTCAACCCCGGGACAGGGTAGAGATACGCAGTATTTT. The encoded protein is CASSSTPGQGRDTQYF.

The chain employs TRBV27 and TRBJ1-6; unclear D gene. The CDR3 loop spans 14 amino acids. CDR1 and CDR2 (germline): MNHEY, SMNVEV (reference sequence). V was trimmed by 6 bases and J by 4 bases, leaving 10 bases between them. The CDR3 protein is CASSLQRYNSPLHF. The DNA for the CDR3 is TGTGCCAGCAGCCTACAGAGATATAATTCACCCCTCCACTTT.

The gene calls are TRBV9 and TRBJ1-2, with TRBD1 matching 8 bases. The germline V gene has CDR1 SGDLS and CDR2 YYNGEE. This CDR3 region has 16 residues. After removal of 0 bases from V and 1 base from J, the junction contained 5 bases not matched to a gene. The CDR3 loop is CASSVAGGLNNYGYTF. CDR3 in DNA: TGTGCCAGCAGCGTAGCAGGGGGCTTAAATAACTATGGCTACACCTTC.

The V gene is TRBV6-1, the J gene TRBJ1-1, with 9 bases fitting TRBD1. CDR3 length: 15 residues. Germline values: CDR1 MNHNS, CDR2 SASEGT. Unmatched junction bases numbered 9, after V lost 7 bases and J lost 3 bases. Here the CDR3 reads CASTTGGGWDTEAFF. DNA for the CDR3: TGTGCCAGCACAACAGGGGGCGGCTGGGACACTGAAGCTTTCTTT.

The chain is built from TRBV10-3 and TRBJ2-1; D remains ambiguous. The V and J ends lost 2 bases and 12 bases respectively, with 20 bases between them. Germline values: CDR1 ENHRY, CDR2 SYGVKD. The CDR3 runs to 15 residues. CDR3 in DNA: TGTGCCATCAGTGAGGCAGGCGCAGCCCCGTTCGGGCAGTTCTTC. It specifies CAISEAGAAPFGQFF.

This clone was found a few times. The chain is built from TRBV7-3 and TRBJ2-1, with TRBD2 matching 13 bases. Trimming cost V 5 bases and J 0 bases; bases outside gene matches: 13. The CDR3 totals 20 residues. Germline V gene lookup returns CDR1 SGHTA and CDR2 FQGTGA. The chain's CDR3 is CASSPRFTSGRVLSYNEQFF. CDR3 coding DNA: TGTGCCAGCAGCCCTCGATTTACTAGCGGGAGGGTTCTCTCCTACAATGAGCAGTTCTTC.

This chain links TRBV11-2 with TRBJ2-2; TRBD1 is a possible D gene (5 bases). Trimming shortened V by 8 bases and J by 6 bases, and 16 bases separated the two germline ends. Germline V lookup: CDR1 SGHAT, CDR2 FQNNGV. CDR3 size: 14 residues. Written as DNA, the CDR3 is TGTGCCAGCGGTCTTAGTTGGGGCGCCGGGGAGCTGTTTTTT. Translation: CASGLSWGAGELFF.

This clone came up a few times. The DNA of the CDR3 is TGTGCCAGCAGTTTTGGGTCTACAGAAGAGACCCAGTACTTC. Residues: CASSFGSTEETQYF. This sequence joins TRBV6-6 and TRBJ2-5; D uncertain. V lost 4 bases, J lost 3 bases, and 12 bases lay in between. There are 14 residues in the CDR3. Germline assignment: CDR1 MNHNY and CDR2 SVGAGI (reference sequence).

In this sample, this clone turned up a few times. The chain has TRBV5-5 and TRBJ2-5; no clear D. CDR1 and CDR2 from the germline V gene are SGHKS and YYEKEE (reference sequence). The CDR3 extends over 14 amino acids. V was shortened by 0 bases and J by 2 bases, with 8 bases between the two germline ends. CDR3 protein: CASSLGSSQETQYF. As DNA, the CDR3 is TGTGCCAGCAGCTTGGGATCTAGTCAAGAGACCCAGTACTTC.

V gene TRBV10-1 combines with J gene TRBJ2-7; D is uncertain. The V end lost 3 bases, the J end lost 0 bases, and 6 bases lay between the germline ends. The CDR3 runs 13 residues. Per the germline V gene, CDR1 is WNHNN and CDR2 is SYGVQD (reference sequence). CDR3: CASSDPFSYEQYF. CDR3 DNA: TGCGCCAGCAGTGATCCATTCTCCTACGAGCAGTACTTC.

J is TRBJ2-7 and V is TRBV7-9; 9 bases agree with TRBD1. This CDR3 has 12 amino acids. Germline loops: CDR1 SEHNR, CDR2 FQNEAQ (reference sequence). The CDR3, as DNA: TGTGCCAGCAGCTTGGACAGGGGAAAAGGAGACGTC. Amino acid sequence: CASSLDRGKGDV.

The sample holds a few counts of this clone. The chain is built from TRBV19 and TRBJ1-5; 7 bases match TRBD1. CDR1 is LNHDA and CDR2 is SQIVND in the germline V gene (reference sequence). The J segment lost 0 bases and the V segment lost 5 bases, leaving 10 bases of the junction unmatched. The CDR3 is made up of 17 amino acids. CDR3 sequence: CASSPLYGDSSNQPQHF. In DNA, the CDR3 is TGTGCCAGTAGTCCCCTGTACGGGGACAGTAGCAATCAGCCCCAGCATTTT. The variable domain in full, with the rest retrieved from reference TRBV19 and TRBJ1-5, is DGGITQSPKYLFRKEGQNVTLSCEQNLNHDAMYWYRQDPGQGLRLIYYSQIVNDFQKGDIAEGYSVSREKKESFPLTVTSAQKNPTAFYLCASSPLYGDSSNQPQHFGDGTRLSIL.

V usage is TRBV29-1 and J usage is TRBJ1-1, with D perhaps TRBD1 (5 bases). V was clipped by 4 bases and J by 5 bases, with 11 bases between them. The CDR3 loop spans 12 amino acids. The germline V gene encodes CDR1 SQVTM and CDR2 ANQGSEA. The CDR3 coding sequence is TGCAGCGTTGCAGGGTTAATGACTGAAGCTTTCTTT. It is translated as CSVAGLMTEAFF. Looking up the rest from reference TRBV29-1 and TRBJ1-1 gives the full variable domain: SAVISQKPSRDICQRGTSLTIQCQVDSQVTMMFWYRQQPGQSLTLIATANQGSEATYESGFVIDKFPISRPNLTFSTLTVSNMSPEDSSIYLCSVAGLMTEAFFGQGTRLTVV.

This chain links TRBV7-8 with TRBJ2-4, with a weak D call TRBD2 (6 bases). Germline CDR1 is SGHVS and CDR2 is FQNEAQ. Trimming stripped 5 bases from V and 6 bases from J, with 17 bases between. This CDR3 region has 15 residues. The CDR3 loop is CASSPTPVGRNIQYF. CDR3 in DNA: TGTGCCAGCAGCCCTACCCCGGTCGGGAGAAACATTCAGTACTTC.

Here the CDR3 DNA reads TGTGCCAGCAGCAAAGGTGACAGGTCCTTGTATGGCTACACCTTC. Translating it yields CASSKGDRSLYGYTF. V and J are TRBV21-1 and TRBJ1-2; the table gives TRBD1 as D, unverified against the DNA. TRBV21-1 is listed as a pseudogene. CDR3 length: 15 amino acids.

The chain carries TRBV7-2 and TRBJ2-3, with 9 nucleotides matching TRBD1. Germline V gene sequence: CDR1 SGHTA, CDR2 FQGNSA. The V and J ends lost 1 base and 2 bases, in that order; junction bases with no gene match: 4. This CDR3 region has 16 residues. The CDR3 DNA reads TGTGCCAGCAGCTTAGGGGACAGGGAACTCACAGATACGCAGTATTTT. This codes for CASSLGDRELTDTQYF.

The DNA for the CDR3 is TGTGCCAGCAGGGCAGGGCACCAAGAGACCCAGTACTTC. Translating gives CASRAGHQETQYF. V is TRBV2 and J is TRBJ2-5; D is perhaps TRBD1 (5 bases). The CDR3 covers 13 residues. Trimming took off 6 bases at V and 0 bases at J, with 8 bases between the two ends. The germline V gene encodes CDR1 SNHLY and CDR2 FYNNEI.